The 9 T cell receptor beta chains below were found in one sample sequenced in a study of blood T cell repertoires in COVID-19. Only in-frame clones appear in the TCRdb table, and some are missing; sequencing was by immunoSEQ multiplex PCR. This table has about 170,000 clones, around 90% appearing once. Sequencing was performed on peripheral blood. These receptors were taken from a man aged 55 to 69 with COVID-19, enrolled during active disease.

V and J are TRBV5-1 and TRBJ2-1; tentatively, D is TRBD1 (5 bases). Germline loops: CDR1 SGHRS, CDR2 YFSETQ. V shed 5 bases and J shed 1 base, with 13 bases lying between them. CDR3 size: 15 residues. CDR3 sequence: CASSSRDGSYNEQFF. CDR3 DNA: TGCGCCAGCAGTTCCAGGGATGGATCCTACAATGAGCAGTTCTTC.

The chain is built from TRBV14 and TRBJ1-1, with 8 bases fitting TRBD1. CDR3 size: 19 residues. The trim removed 4 bases at V and 1 base at J, leaving 17 bases unmatched. Germline CDR1 reads SGHDN; CDR2 reads FVKESK. For the CDR3, the DNA is TGTGCCAGCAGCCGGAAAACAGGGGGAACGGGTACCCAGAACACTGAAGCTTTCTTT. This codes for CASSRKTGGTGTQNTEAFF.

By share of the sample, this clone is medium-sized. V is TRBV19 and J is TRBJ1-2; TRBD1 might be the D (6 bases). Trimming stripped 0 bases from V and 8 bases from J, with 13 bases between. Germline CDR1 reads LNHDA; CDR2 reads SQIVND (reference sequence). The CDR3 totals 14 residues. CDR3 DNA sequence: TGTGCCAGTAGTATAGATTCCCCAGGGGCAGGCTACACCTTC. Encoded protein: CASSIDSPGAGYTF.

This sequence joins TRBV7-9 and TRBJ1-1; 8 nucleotides line up with TRBD1. Germline trimming cut 5 bases from V and 5 bases from J; bases unmatched to any gene: 10. The CDR3 consists of 15 residues. Germline values: CDR1 SEHNR, CDR2 FQNEAQ (reference sequence). CDR3 DNA: TGTGCCAGCAGCGGGGAGGACAGGGAGTGGACTGAAGCTTTCTTT. Translating it yields CASSGEDREWTEAFF.

This sequence joins TRBV28 and TRBJ2-2, with a weak D call TRBD2 (6 bases). CDR3 length: 13 amino acids. Per the germline V gene, CDR1 is MDHEN and CDR2 is SYDVKM. V lost 8 bases to trimming and J lost 2 bases, with 9 bases between them. DNA of the CDR3: TGTGCCAGCGCGGGGCCCAACACCGGGGAGCTGTTTTTT. Translated, it gives CASAGPNTGELFF.

This rearrangement joins TRBV2 to TRBJ1-2; D unresolved. This CDR3 region has 13 residues. V shed 4 bases and J shed 1 base, with 7 bases lying between them. Germline V gene lookup returns CDR1 SNHLY and CDR2 FYNNEI. The CDR3 region is CASSAQLNYGYTF. The CDR3 region has the DNA TGTGCCAGCAGTGCACAGCTTAACTATGGCTACACCTTC.

The chain links TRBV12-5 to TRBJ1-2; tentative D call: TRBD1 (6 bases). This CDR3 comprises 12 residues. Trimming pared 2 bases from V and 9 bases from J, leaving 10 bases between. Germline V CDR1 and CDR2: LGHNT, FRNRAP. CDR3 in DNA: TGTGCTAGTGGTTTGCCAACAGGGAGCTACACCTTC. It codes for CASGLPTGSYTF.

V usage is TRBV6-5 and J usage is TRBJ1-5, with TRBD1 as a possible D gene (5 bases). Trimming took 6 bases from V and 8 from J, leaving 14 bases between them. The CDR3 length is 13 residues. Looked up from germline, CDR1 is MNHEY and CDR2 is SVGAGI. The CDR3 DNA sequence: TGTGCCAGCAGGGCAGGGCCGTGGGAGCCCCAGCATTTT. This encodes CASRAGPWEPQHF.

This chain joins TRBV5-4 and TRBJ2-1; maybe TRBD2 (7 bases). The CDR3 has 15 amino acids. Per germline, CDR1 SGHNT and CDR2 YYREEE (reference sequence). V lost 4 bases, J lost 2 bases, and 13 bases lay in between. The CDR3 spells CASSGGGSTYNEQFF. CDR3 bases: TGTGCCAGCAGCGGGGGCGGGAGCACCTACAATGAGCAGTTCTTC. The entire variable domain, with the rest obtained from reference TRBV5-4 and TRBJ2-1, is as follows: ETGVTQSPTHLIKTRGQQVTLRCSSQSGHNTVSWYQQALGQGPQFIFQYYREEENGRGNFPPRFSGLQFPNYSSELNVNALELDDSALYLCASSGGGSTYNEQFFGPGTRLTVL.